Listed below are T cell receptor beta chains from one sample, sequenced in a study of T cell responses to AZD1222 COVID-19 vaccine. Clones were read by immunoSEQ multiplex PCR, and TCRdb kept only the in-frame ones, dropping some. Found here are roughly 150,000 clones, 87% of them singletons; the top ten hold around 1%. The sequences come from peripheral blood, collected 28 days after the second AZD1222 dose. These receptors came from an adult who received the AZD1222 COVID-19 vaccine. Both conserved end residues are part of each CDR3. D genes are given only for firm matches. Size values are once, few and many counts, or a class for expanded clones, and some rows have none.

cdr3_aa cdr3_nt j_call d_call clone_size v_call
CASSDPGTYEQYF TGTGCCAGCAGCGATCCCGGGACGTACGAGCAGTACTTC TRBJ2-7 . once TRBV5-4
CASSQMTSGATTDTQYF TGTGCCAGCAGCCAAATGACTAGCGGGGCCACCACAGATACGCAGTATTTT TRBJ2-3 TRBD2 once TRBV3-1/TRBV3-2
CASSLSWLRPGPHEQYF TGTGCCAGCAGTTTATCCTGGTTACGGCCAGGGCCCCACGAGCAGTACTTC TRBJ2-7 . . TRBV27
CASSIEQGANTEAFF TGTGCCAGCAGTATCGAACAGGGGGCGAACACTGAAGCTTTCTTT TRBJ1-1 TRBD1 . TRBV6-5
CASSPPGNQPQHF TGTGCCAGCTCACCACCGGGGAACCAGCCCCAGCATTTT TRBJ1-5 . . TRBV18
CASSAATGAEKLFF TGCGCCAGCAGTGCGGCGACAGGGGCGGAAAAACTGTTTTTT TRBJ1-4 TRBD1 . TRBV10-1
CSARDSEGYTF TGCAGTGCTCGAGATTCTGAGGGCTACACCTTC TRBJ1-2 . . TRBV20-1
CSASDRDRSRQQYF TGCAGTGCTAGTGACCGGGACAGGAGCCGCCAGCAGTACTTC TRBJ2-7 TRBD1 . TRBV20-1
CASTLEASGGYEQFF TGCGCCAGCACCCTTGAGGCTAGCGGGGGCTATGAGCAGTTCTTC TRBJ2-1 TRBD2 . TRBV5-1
CASSPNSRYEQYF TGTGCCAGCAGCCCAAATAGCAGGTACGAGCAGTACTTC TRBJ2-7 . . TRBV12-3/TRBV12-4
CASRSRRNEKLFF TGTGCCAGCAGATCGAGACGGAATGAAAAACTGTTTTTT TRBJ1-4 . few TRBV5-6
CASSVRATGGAGTEAFF TGTGCCAGCAGTGTCAGGGCGACAGGGGGCGCGGGCACTGAAGCTTTCTTT TRBJ1-1 TRBD1 . TRBV25-1
CASSSGTGNSPLHF TGTGCCAGCAGTTCCGGGACGGGCAATTCACCCCTCCACTTT TRBJ1-6 . . TRBV2
CASSVDARTEAFF TGTGCCAGCAGTGTTGACGCCCGAACTGAAGCTTTCTTT TRBJ1-1 . . TRBV2
CASISRGLATTTDTQYF TGTGCCAGCATTTCGAGGGGGCTAGCGACCACGACAGATACGCAGTATTTT TRBJ2-3 . . TRBV27
CASSTTGGEGGYTF TGTGCCAGTAGTACGACAGGGGGCGAAGGGGGCTACACCTTC TRBJ1-2 TRBD1 . TRBV19
CASSQARQGYEQYF TGTGCCAGCAGCCAAGCCCGACAGGGCTACGAGCAGTACTTC TRBJ2-7 TRBD1 . TRBV4-2
CASSFMDGDQPQHF TGTGCCAGCAGCTTTATGGACGGAGATCAGCCCCAGCATTTT TRBJ1-5 . . TRBV11-2
CASSSGRTGWYTF TGTGCCAGCAGCTCAGGCCGGACGGGGTGGTACACCTTC TRBJ1-2 . . TRBV7-2
CASSLQGQGYGYTF TGTGCCAGCAGCTTGCAGGGCCAAGGCTATGGCTACACCTTC TRBJ1-2 . . TRBV5-4
CASSPQGDTEAFF TGTGCCAGTAGTCCGCAGGGTGACACTGAAGCTTTCTTT TRBJ1-1 . . TRBV19
CASSLEGNMPPHGYTF TGTGCCAGCAGCTTAGAGGGGAATATGCCCCCCCATGGCTACACCTTC TRBJ1-2 . . TRBV11-2
CASRGLVGSGYGYTF TGTGCCAGCAGGGGCTTGGTCGGGAGCGGCTATGGCTACACCTTC TRBJ1-2 . . TRBV2
CASSTSAGGSYNEQFF TGTGCCAGTAGTACCTCGGCGGGGGGCAGCTACAATGAGCAGTTCTTC TRBJ2-1 TRBD2 once TRBV19
CASSQGLNYNSPLHF TGCGCCAGCAGCCAAGGGCTGAACTATAATTCACCCCTCCACTTT TRBJ1-6 . . TRBV4-1
CASSVGQGANQPQHF TGTGCCAGTAGTGTCGGACAGGGGGCGAATCAGCCCCAGCATTTT TRBJ1-5 TRBD1 . TRBV19
CASRGGHGNQPQHF TGTGCCAGCAGAGGGGGGCATGGCAATCAGCCCCAGCATTTT TRBJ1-5 . . TRBV28
CASSRGQFPGTVISSPLHF TGTGCCAGCAGCCGAGGACAGTTTCCTGGGACCGTAATTAGTTCACCCCTCCACTTT TRBJ1-6 . . TRBV5-8
CASSLRTSGGPDTQYF TGTGCCAGCAGTCTTAGGACTAGCGGGGGGCCGGATACGCAGTATTTT TRBJ2-3 TRBD2 . TRBV7-9
CASGTSSYEQYF TGTGCCAGCGGGACTAGCTCCTACGAGCAGTACTTC TRBJ2-7 TRBD2 . TRBV19
CASRNRGMNSPLHF TGTGCCAGCAGGAACAGGGGAATGAATTCACCCCTCCACTTT TRBJ1-6 TRBD1 . TRBV6-5